This T cell receptor beta chain was observed in a study of blood T cell repertoires in COVID-19. Overall study context: COVID-19 samples collected from the United States, Italy and Spain covered acute and convalescent phases. T cells, B-cell-depleted T cells, or PBMCs provided the cDNA or gDNA that served as material.

Original processing methods: Estimation of nucleated cell counts relied on the amplification of reference gene primers. Here immunoSEQ multiplex PCR was the method, and the copy in TCRdb shows in-frame clones only, minus some. D and trimming come from the DNA, and the V and J calls and clone size come from that table. The sample includes 350,000 to 450,000 clones, about 89% seen only once; the top ten take roughly 1.6%. The V end lost 4 bases, the J end lost 4 bases, and 19 bases lay between the germline ends. The CDR3 is made up of 16 amino acids. Germline-derived CDR1 and CDR2 are MNHEY and SVGAGI. The Seattle patients joined while their infection was active and were tracked longitudinally afterward.

Source material: peripheral blood. This TCR was recovered from a woman aged 40 to 50 with COVID-19, enrolled during active disease. The rearrangement joins TRBV6-5 to TRBJ1-2, with D maybe TRBD1 (5 bases). Here the CDR3 reads CASSFGLGGLFYGYTF. CDR3 sequence (DNA): TGTGCCAGCAGTTTCGGATTGGGGGGACTCTTCTATGGCTACACCTTC.